The sequence of this TCR beta chain was determined in a study of cytomegalovirus exposure and HLA in healthy donors. All donors participated as healthy donors of bone marrow. With 60 Vbeta and 13 Jbeta primers, the PCR was carried out. Profiling relied on immunoSEQ multiplex PCR, and the TCRdb table lists in-frame clones only, not all of them. The table includes some 180,000 clones, over 60% detected once. Study-level findings and limits: A previous analysis found most TCR beta V segments productive roughly 90% or roughly 30% of the time.

On this clone: Its cognate antigen is unknown.

Germline CDR1 reads MGHDK; CDR2 reads SYGVNS. V lost 8 bases, J lost 3 bases, and 17 bases lay in between. The CDR3 has 14 amino acids. This TCR was recovered from a man in his late teens or twenties in good health and CMV-seronegative. This chain links TRBV25-1 with TRBJ2-7; possible D gene TRBD2, 5 bases. Sequenced input: PBMCs. Here the CDR3 reads CASSNSGFLYEQYF. The CDR3 coding sequence is TGTGCCAGCTCGAATTCGGGGTTCCTCTACGAGCAGTACTTC.